The clone carrying this TCR beta chain was found a few times. What it recognizes is unknown. The sample, about 10 milliliters of peripheral blood, was drawn from each donor. Each sample gave at least 6.5 million isolated PBMCs. The data are from a study of blood T cells in healthy people across ages. Study conclusions and caveats: There were more naive CD4+ cells and higher diversity in long-lived donors than in aged donors.

Trimming left V 2 bases short and J 0 bases short, with 7 bases between. CDR3 length: 14 amino acids. For the second PCR, which ran for about 7 to 11 cycles, a sample-barcoded 5' primer and a J-beta primer mix were used. Every individual sample yielded 2.5 million or more paired-end reads (each containing CDR3). A single record per CDR3 protein comes from TCRdb applying MiXCR to the 5' RACE reads. Here the sample spans about 970,000 distinct CDR3 sequences, roughly 51% being singletons. The TCR was taken from a woman aged 55-69 years in good health. The sample comprised blood. The chain combines TRBV12-3 or TRBV12-4 with TRBJ1-2, with D unclear. CDR3 protein: CASSLRSTNYGYTF. The DNA for the CDR3 is TGTGCCAGCAGTTTAAGATCTACTAACTATGGCTACACCTTC.